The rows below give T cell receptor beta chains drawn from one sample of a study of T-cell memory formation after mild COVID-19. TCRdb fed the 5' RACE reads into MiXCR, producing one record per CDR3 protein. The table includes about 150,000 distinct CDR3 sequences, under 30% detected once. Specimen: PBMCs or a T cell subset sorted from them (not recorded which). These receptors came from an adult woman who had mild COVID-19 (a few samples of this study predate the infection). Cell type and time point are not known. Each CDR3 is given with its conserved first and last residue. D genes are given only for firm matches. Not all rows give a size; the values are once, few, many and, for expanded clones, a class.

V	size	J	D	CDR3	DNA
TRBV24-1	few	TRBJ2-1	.	CATSDLYSSYNEQFF	TGTGCCACCAGTGATTTGTACAGCTCCTACAATGAGCAGTTCTTC
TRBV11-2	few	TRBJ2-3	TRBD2	CASSGTSGTDTQYF	TGTGCCAGCAGCGGGACTAGCGGCACAGATACGCAGTATTTT
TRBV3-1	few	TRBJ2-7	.	CASSPDLASYEQYF	TGTGCCAGCAGCCCCGACTTGGCCTCCTACGAGCAGTACTTC
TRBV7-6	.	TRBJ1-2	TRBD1	CASSPGQGAFSNYGYTF	TGTGCCAGCAGCCCGGGACAGGGGGCGTTTAGTAACTATGGCTACACCTTC
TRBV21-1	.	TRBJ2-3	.	CASSKGLAGEDTQYF	TGTGCCAGCAGCAAGGGACTAGCGGGAGAAGATACGCAGTATTTT
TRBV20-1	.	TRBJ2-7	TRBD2	CSARDRGRASPEQYF	TGCAGTGCTAGAGATCGCGGGAGGGCGTCTCCCGAGCAGTACTTC
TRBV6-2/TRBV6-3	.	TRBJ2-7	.	CASSFVLNEQYF	TGTGCCAGCAGTTTTGTCCTCAACGAGCAGTACTTC
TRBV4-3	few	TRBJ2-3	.	CASSQVGDTQYF	TGCGCCAGCAGCCAAGTAGGAGATACGCAGTATTTT
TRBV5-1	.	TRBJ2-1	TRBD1	CASSLDRGDYNEQFF	TGCGCCAGCAGCTTGGACAGGGGGGACTACAATGAGCAGTTCTTC
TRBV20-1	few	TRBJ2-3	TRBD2	CSASIASGGDTQYF	TGCAGTGCTAGTATCGCTAGCGGGGGGGATACGCAGTATTTT